These 14 T cell receptor beta chains were all obtained from the same sample, sequenced in a study of blood T cell repertoires in COVID-19. Clones were sequenced by immunoSEQ multiplex PCR, and TCRdb holds only the in-frame ones, with some missing. The sample has about 52,000 clones, around 82% seen once. What was sequenced was peripheral blood. These receptors all come from a woman aged 80 or over with COVID-19, enrolled during active disease.

The chain is built from TRBV6-5 and TRBJ2-5; TRBD1 matches 7 bases. The V gene's germline CDR1 is MNHEY and CDR2 SVGAGI. After removal of 2 bases from V and 3 bases from J, the junction contained 3 bases not matched to a gene. CDR3 length: 14 amino acids. The CDR3 region is CASSYGTAKETQYF. As DNA, the CDR3 is TGTGCCAGCAGTTACGGGACAGCCAAAGAGACCCAGTACTTC.

The chain is built from TRBV19 and TRBJ2-1; D gene uncertain. Trimming left V 3 bases short and J 3 bases short, with 12 bases between. Per the germline V gene, CDR1 is LNHDA and CDR2 is SQIVND (reference sequence). The CDR3 length is 15 residues. The chain's CDR3 is CASSITGLVYNEQFF. The CDR3 DNA reads as TGTGCCAGTAGTATCACCGGGTTGGTCTACAATGAGCAGTTCTTC.

The V gene is TRBV5-4, the J gene TRBJ2-7; TRBD2 is a possible D gene (6 bases). V dropped 3 bases and J dropped 6 bases, with 19 bases sitting between them. CDR3 size: 15 residues. CDR1 is SGHNT, CDR2 YYREEE, per germline (reference sequence). For the CDR3, the DNA is TGTGCCAGCAGCTCCCCCTTACTAGCTGATGGCGAGCAGTACTTC. As protein: CASSSPLLADGEQYF.

The rearrangement uses TRBV6-5 and TRBJ1-6; TRBD1 matches at 8 bases. This CDR3 contains 14 residues. V dropped 2 bases and J dropped 7; count of bases not matched to a gene: 1. The V gene's germline CDR1 is MNHEY and CDR2 SVGAGI. The CDR3 DNA follows: TGTGCCAGCAGTTACACAGGGGGAAATTCACCCCTCCACTTT. Protein sequence: CASSYTGGNSPLHF.

This rearrangement joins TRBV9 to TRBJ1-6, with D perhaps TRBD1 (6 bases). V was cut by 3 bases and J by 4 bases, with 14 bases left in between. There are 16 residues in the CDR3. CDR1 is SGDLS, CDR2 YYNGEE, per germline. The CDR3 bases are TGTGCCAGCAGCGCCCCGGCAGGGGTGTATAATTCACCCCTCCACTTT. It encodes CASSAPAGVYNSPLHF.

For the CDR3, the DNA is TGTGCCTGGAGCGCACCCACTAGCGGCAAAAACATTCAGTACTTC. This codes for CAWSAPTSGKNIQYF. The chain joins TRBV30 to TRBJ2-4, with 8 nucleotides matching TRBD2. Germline V CDR1 and CDR2: GTSNPN, SVGIG (reference sequence). The CDR3 contains 15 residues. J gave up 3 bases and V 3 bases, and 7 bases lay outside the gene matches.

The rearrangement joins TRBV18 to TRBJ2-7; D is perhaps TRBD1 (5 bases). The germline V gene encodes CDR1 KGHSH and CDR2 LQKENI. V was shortened by 8 bases and J by 5 bases, with 10 bases between the two germline ends. CDR3 length: 11 amino acids. CDR3 loop: CASAKQDEQYF. CDR3 nucleotide sequence: TGTGCCAGCGCTAAACAGGACGAGCAGTACTTC.

This clone came up a few times. This chain uses TRBV9 with TRBJ2-3; D might be TRBD2 (6 bases). CDR3 length equals 15 residues. Trimming cost V 0 bases and J 2 bases, with 10 bases left between them. Germline CDR1 SGDLS, CDR2 YYNGEE. CDR3: CASSVVGGNTDTQYF. The CDR3 nucleotides are TGTGCCAGCAGCGTAGTCGGCGGGAACACAGATACGCAGTATTTT.

V and J are TRBV20-1 and TRBJ1-2; D is unclear. There are 11 residues in the CDR3. Looked up from germline, CDR1 is DFQATT and CDR2 is SNEGSKA (reference sequence). Trimming removed 1 base at V and 6 bases at J, with 6 bases between. Written as DNA, the CDR3 is TGCAGTGCTAGAGTTCACAATGGCTACACCTTC. This gives the protein CSARVHNGYTF.

This clone was observed a single time. The chain links TRBV7-9 to TRBJ2-3; weak D call: TRBD1 (5 bases). Trimming removed 6 bases at V and 4 bases at J, with 17 bases between. The CDR3 loop spans 15 amino acids. Per germline, CDR1 SEHNR and CDR2 FQNEAQ (reference sequence). For the CDR3, the DNA is TGTGCCAGCAGATCTGCCCCAGGGATCCCAGATACGCAGTATTTT. The encoded protein is CASRSAPGIPDTQYF. The variable domain in full, with the rest retrieved from reference TRBV7-9 and TRBJ2-3, is DTGVSQNPRHKITKRGQNVTFRCDPISEHNRLYWYRQTLGQGPEFLTYFQNEAQLEKSRLLSDRFSAERPKGSFSTLEIQRTEQGDSAMYLCASRSAPGIPDTQYFGPGTRLTVL.

In this sample, this clone turned up many times. J is TRBJ2-1 and V is TRBV19; TRBD2 aligns across 7 bases. The trim removed 10 bases at V and 4 bases at J, leaving 7 bases unmatched. Per the germline V gene, CDR1 is LNHDA and CDR2 is SQIVND (reference sequence). This CDR3 spans 13 amino acids. The DNA of the CDR3 is TGTGCCACTGAGGCTAGCGGTTACAATGAGCAGTTCTTC. This translates into CATEASGYNEQFF.

V is TRBV10-3 and J is TRBJ2-1; 13 bases agree with TRBD2. This CDR3 has 14 residues. The V and J ends lost 10 bases and 4 bases, in that order; junction bases with no gene match: 4. CDR1 ENHRY and CDR2 SYGVKD come from the germline V gene. Here the CDR3 reads CATGLAGAYNEQFF. The CDR3 bases are TGTGCCACCGGACTAGCGGGAGCATACAATGAGCAGTTCTTC.

V is TRBV6-5 and J is TRBJ1-2, with 8 positions matching TRBD1. The CDR3 consists of 14 residues. The J segment lost 3 bases and the V segment lost 6 bases, leaving 6 bases of the junction unmatched. Germline V gene data show CDR1 as MNHEY and CDR2 as SVGAGI. The CDR3 nucleotides are TGTGCCAGCAGGGGGACAGGACGGGACTATGGCTACACCTTC. Translating it yields CASRGTGRDYGYTF.

The chain combines TRBV29-1 with TRBJ2-3; 7 bases fit TRBD2. The CDR3 contains 14 residues. V trimming: 4 bases; J trimming: 2 bases; junction bases outside the gene matches: 6. Looked up from germline, CDR1 is SQVTM and CDR2 is ANQGSEA. The CDR3 sequence: CSVVGRAPTDTQYF. CDR3 nucleotide sequence: TGCAGCGTTGTTGGGAGGGCCCCCACAGATACGCAGTATTTT.